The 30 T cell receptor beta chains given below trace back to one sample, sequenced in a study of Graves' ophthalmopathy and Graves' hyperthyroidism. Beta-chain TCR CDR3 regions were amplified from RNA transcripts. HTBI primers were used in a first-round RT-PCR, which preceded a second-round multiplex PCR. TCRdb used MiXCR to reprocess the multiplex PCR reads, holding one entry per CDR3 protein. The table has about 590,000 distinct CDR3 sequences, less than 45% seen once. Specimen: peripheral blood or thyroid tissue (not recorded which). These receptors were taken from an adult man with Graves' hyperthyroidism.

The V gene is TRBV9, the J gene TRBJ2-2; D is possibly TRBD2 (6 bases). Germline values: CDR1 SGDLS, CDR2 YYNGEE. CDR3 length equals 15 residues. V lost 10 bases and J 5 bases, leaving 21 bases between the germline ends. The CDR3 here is CAWSVLGSNTGELFF. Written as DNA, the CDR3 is TGTGCCTGGAGTGTACTCGGGAGTAATACCGGGGAGCTGTTTTTT.

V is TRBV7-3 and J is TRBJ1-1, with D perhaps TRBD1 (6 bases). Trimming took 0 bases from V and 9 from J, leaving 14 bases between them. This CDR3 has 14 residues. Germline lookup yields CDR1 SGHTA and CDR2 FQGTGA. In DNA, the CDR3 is TGTGCCAGCAGCTTAACTCCAGGGGCAGATCAAGCTTTCTTT. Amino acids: CASSLTPGADQAFF.

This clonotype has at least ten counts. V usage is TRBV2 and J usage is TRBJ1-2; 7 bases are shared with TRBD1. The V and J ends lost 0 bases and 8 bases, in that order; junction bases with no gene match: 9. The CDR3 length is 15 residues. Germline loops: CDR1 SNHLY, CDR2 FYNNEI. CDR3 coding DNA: TGTGCCAGCAGTGAAGCGAACAGGGGAAGGGGCGGCTACACCTTC. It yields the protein CASSEANRGRGGYTF. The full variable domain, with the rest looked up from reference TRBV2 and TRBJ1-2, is EPEVTQTPSHQVTQMGQEVILRCVPISNHLYFYWYRQILGQKVEFLVSFYNNEISEKSEIFDDQFSVERPDGSNFTLKIRSTKLEDSAMYFCASSEANRGRGGYTFGSGTRLTVV.

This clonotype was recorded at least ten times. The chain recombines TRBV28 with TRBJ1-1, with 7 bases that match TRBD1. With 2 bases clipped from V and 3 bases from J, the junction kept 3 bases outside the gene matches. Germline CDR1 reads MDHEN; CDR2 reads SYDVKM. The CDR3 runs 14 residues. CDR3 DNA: TGTGCCAGCAGTTTACAGGGGGGTGACACTGAAGCTTTCTTT. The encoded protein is CASSLQGGDTEAFF.

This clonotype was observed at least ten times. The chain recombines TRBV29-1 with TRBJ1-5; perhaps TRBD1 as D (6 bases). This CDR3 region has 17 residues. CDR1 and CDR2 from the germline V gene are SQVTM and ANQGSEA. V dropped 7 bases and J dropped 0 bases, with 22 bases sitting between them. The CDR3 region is CSEEPGQTTHSNQPQHF. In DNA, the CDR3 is TGCAGCGAGGAACCGGGACAAACTACCCATAGCAATCAGCCCCAGCATTTT.

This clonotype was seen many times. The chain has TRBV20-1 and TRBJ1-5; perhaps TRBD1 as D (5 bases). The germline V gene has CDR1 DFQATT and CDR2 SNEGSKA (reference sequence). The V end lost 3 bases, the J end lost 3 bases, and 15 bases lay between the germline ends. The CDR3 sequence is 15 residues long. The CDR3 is CSARASGHNNQPQHF. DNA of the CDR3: TGCAGTGCTAGGGCCAGCGGACACAACAATCAGCCCCAGCATTTT.

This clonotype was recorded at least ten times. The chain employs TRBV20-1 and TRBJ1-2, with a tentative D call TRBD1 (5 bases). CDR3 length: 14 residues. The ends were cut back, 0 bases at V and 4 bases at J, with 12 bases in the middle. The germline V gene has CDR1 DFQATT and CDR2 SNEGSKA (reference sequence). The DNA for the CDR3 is TGCAGTGCTAGAGAAGGGACCTTGGGCTATGGCTACACCTTC. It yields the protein CSAREGTLGYGYTF.

The CDR3, as DNA: TGTGCCAGCAGCGTGGACAGGCTCCGCTCTGGAAACACCATATATTTT. This sequence encodes CASSVDRLRSGNTIYF. This chain uses TRBV14 with TRBJ1-3; 7 bases fit TRBD1. Germline CDR1 and CDR2: SGHDN and FVKESK. The CDR3 is 16 residues long. V was pared by 5 bases and J by 0 bases, with 7 bases of the junction left unmatched. The whole variable domain, remainder taken from reference TRBV14 and TRBJ1-3, is EAGVTQFPSHSVIEKGQTVTLRCDPISGHDNLYWYRRVMGKEIKFLLHFVKESKQDESGMPNNRFLAERTGGTYSTLKVQPAELEDSGVYFCASSVDRLRSGNTIYFGEGSWLTVV.

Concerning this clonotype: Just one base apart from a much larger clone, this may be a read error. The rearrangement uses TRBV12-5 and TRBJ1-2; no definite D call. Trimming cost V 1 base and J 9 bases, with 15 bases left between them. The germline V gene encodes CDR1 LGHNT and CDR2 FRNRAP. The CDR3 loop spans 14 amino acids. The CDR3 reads CASGLGVSARSYTF. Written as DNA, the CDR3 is TGTGCTAGTGGTTTGGGAGTCTCAGCGCGTAGCTACACCTTC.

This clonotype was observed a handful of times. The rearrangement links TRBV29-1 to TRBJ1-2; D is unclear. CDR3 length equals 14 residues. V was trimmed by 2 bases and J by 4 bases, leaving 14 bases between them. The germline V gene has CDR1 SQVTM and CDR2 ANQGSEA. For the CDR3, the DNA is TGCAGCGTTGAACCCGTTGGGGAGGCCTATGGCTACACCTTC. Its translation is CSVEPVGEAYGYTF.

CDR3 in DNA: TGTGCCAGCTCTCTCGGGACAAGATCTTACGAGCAGTACTTC. This sequence encodes CASSLGTRSYEQYF. J is TRBJ2-7 and V is TRBV7-9; weak D call: TRBD1 (6 bases). The germline V and J ends were trimmed by 8 bases and 4 bases, with 18 bases remaining between them. Germline lookup yields CDR1 SEHNR and CDR2 FQNEAQ (reference sequence). This CDR3 comprises 14 residues.

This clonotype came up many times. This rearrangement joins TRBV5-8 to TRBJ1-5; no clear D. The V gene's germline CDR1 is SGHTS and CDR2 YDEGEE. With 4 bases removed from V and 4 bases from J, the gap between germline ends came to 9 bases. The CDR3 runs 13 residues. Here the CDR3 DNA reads TGTGCCAGCAGCCCAGGACTGAATCAGCCCCAGCATTTT. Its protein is CASSPGLNQPQHF.

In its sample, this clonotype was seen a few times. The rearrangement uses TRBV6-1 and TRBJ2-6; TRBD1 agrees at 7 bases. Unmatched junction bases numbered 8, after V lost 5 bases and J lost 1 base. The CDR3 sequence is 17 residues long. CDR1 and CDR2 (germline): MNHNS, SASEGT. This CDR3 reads CASSTGVMLSGANVLTF. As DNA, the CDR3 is TGTGCCAGCAGTACAGGGGTGATGTTATCTGGGGCCAACGTCCTGACTTTC.

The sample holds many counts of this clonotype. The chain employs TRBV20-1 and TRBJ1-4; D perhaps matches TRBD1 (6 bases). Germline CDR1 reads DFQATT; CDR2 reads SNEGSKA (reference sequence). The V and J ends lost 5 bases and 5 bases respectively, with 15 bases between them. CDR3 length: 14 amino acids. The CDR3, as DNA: TGCAGTGCTGTACCAGGGGAGGCAAATGAAAAACTGTTTTTT. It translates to CSAVPGEANEKLFF.

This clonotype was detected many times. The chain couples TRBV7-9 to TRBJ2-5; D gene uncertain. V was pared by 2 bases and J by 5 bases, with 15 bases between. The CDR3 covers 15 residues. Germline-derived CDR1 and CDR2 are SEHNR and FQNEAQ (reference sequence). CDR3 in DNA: TGTGCCAGCAGCTTAACAAGCAGGTTCGGGGAGACCCAGTACTTC. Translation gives CASSLTSRFGETQYF.

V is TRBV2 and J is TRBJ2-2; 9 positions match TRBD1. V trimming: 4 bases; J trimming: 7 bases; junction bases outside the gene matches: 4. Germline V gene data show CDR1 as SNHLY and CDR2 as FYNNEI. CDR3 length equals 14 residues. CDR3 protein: CASSVQGASGELFF. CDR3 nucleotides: TGTGCCAGCAGTGTACAGGGGGCGAGCGGGGAGCTGTTTTTT.

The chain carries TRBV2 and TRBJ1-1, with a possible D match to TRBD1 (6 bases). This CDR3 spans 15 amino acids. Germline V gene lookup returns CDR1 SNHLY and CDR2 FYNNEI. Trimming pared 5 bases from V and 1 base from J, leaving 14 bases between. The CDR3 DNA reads TGTGCCAGCAGTTGGCCACAGGGTCCGAACACTGAAGCTTTCTTT. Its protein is CASSWPQGPNTEAFF.

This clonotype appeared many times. The CDR3 DNA sequence: TGTGCCAGCAGCTTTAGACAGGACTGGCAAGAGACCCAGTACTTC. This encodes CASSFRQDWQETQYF. J is TRBJ2-5 and V is TRBV7-9; D possibly corresponds to TRBD1 (6 bases). Germline CDR1 and CDR2: SEHNR and FQNEAQ (reference sequence). V was trimmed by 3 bases and J by 2 bases, leaving 13 bases between them. The CDR3 is made up of 15 amino acids.

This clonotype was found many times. In nucleotides, the CDR3 is TGCAGTGCTAGAGAGGGAGGGGGAAAGGATTCACCCCTCCACTTT. Encoded protein: CSAREGGGKDSPLHF. The chain couples TRBV20-1 to TRBJ1-6, with D possibly matching TRBD1 (6 bases). CDR3 size: 15 residues. The V end was cut by 0 bases, the J end by 8 bases, with 14 bases between. CDR1 and CDR2 from the germline V gene are DFQATT and SNEGSKA (reference sequence).

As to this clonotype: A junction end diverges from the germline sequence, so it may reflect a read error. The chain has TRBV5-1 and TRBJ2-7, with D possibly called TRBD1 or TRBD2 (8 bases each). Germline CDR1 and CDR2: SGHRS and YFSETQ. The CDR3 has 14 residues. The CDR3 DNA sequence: TGTGCCAGCAGGGGGCGCGGGACTAGCTACGAGCAGTACTTC. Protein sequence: CASRGRGTSYEQYF.

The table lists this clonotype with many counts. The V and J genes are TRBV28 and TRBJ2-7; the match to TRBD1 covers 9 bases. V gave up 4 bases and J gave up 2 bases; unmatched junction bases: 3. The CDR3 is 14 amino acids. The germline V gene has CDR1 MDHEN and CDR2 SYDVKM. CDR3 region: CASSWDREAYEQYF. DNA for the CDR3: TGTGCCAGCAGTTGGGACAGGGAAGCCTACGAGCAGTACTTC.

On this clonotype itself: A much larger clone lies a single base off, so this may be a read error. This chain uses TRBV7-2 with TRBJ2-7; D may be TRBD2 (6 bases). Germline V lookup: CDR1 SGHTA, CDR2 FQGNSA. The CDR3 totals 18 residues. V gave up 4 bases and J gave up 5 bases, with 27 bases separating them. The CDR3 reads CASSSRTQATLGRDEQYF. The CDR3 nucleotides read TGTGCCAGCAGCTCGCGGACCCAAGCTACCCTCGGGAGAGACGAGCAGTACTTC. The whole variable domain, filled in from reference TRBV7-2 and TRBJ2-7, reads GAGVSQSPSNKVTEKGKDVELRCDPISGHTALYWYRQSLGQGLEFLIYFQGNSAPDKSGLPSDRFSAERTGGSVSTLTIQRTQQEDSAVYLCASSSRTQATLGRDEQYFGPGTRLTVT.

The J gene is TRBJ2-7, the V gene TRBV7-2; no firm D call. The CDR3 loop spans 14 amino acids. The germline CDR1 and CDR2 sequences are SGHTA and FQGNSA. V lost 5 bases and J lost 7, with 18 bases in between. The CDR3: CASSRILVSNEQYF. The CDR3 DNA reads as TGTGCCAGCAGCCGAATCCTTGTCAGCAATGAGCAGTACTTC.

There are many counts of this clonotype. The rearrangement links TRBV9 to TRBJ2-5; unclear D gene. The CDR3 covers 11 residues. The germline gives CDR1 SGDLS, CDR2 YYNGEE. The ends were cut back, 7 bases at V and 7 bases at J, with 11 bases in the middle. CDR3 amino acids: CASEKYGTQYF. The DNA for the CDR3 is TGTGCCAGCGAAAAGTATGGGACCCAGTACTTC.

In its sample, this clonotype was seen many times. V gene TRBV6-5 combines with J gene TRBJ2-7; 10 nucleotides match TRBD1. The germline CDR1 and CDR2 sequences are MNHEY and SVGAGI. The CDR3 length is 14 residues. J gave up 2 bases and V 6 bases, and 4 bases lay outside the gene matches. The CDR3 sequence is CASRPGQGTYEQYF. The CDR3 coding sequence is TGTGCCAGCAGGCCGGGACAGGGGACCTACGAGCAGTACTTC.

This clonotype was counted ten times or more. The CDR3 sequence is CSASGGGGGSNQPQHF. In nucleotides, the CDR3 is TGCAGTGCTAGCGGGGGGGGCGGGGGGAGCAATCAGCCCCAGCATTTT. The chain is built from TRBV20-1 and TRBJ1-5, with a tentative D call TRBD1 (6 bases). CDR1 is DFQATT and CDR2 is SNEGSKA in the germline V gene (reference sequence). Trimming shortened V by 3 bases and J by 1 base, and 16 bases separated the two germline ends. The CDR3 loop spans 16 amino acids.

CDR3 residues: CSSYSPVSYEQYF. In nucleotides, the CDR3 is TGCAGCAGTTACTCTCCAGTCAGCTACGAGCAGTACTTC. V gene TRBV29-1 combines with J gene TRBJ2-7; D gene unclear. The V end lost 8 bases, the J end lost 3 bases, and 17 bases lay between the germline ends. The CDR3 is 13 residues long. The germline gives CDR1 SQVTM, CDR2 ANQGSEA.

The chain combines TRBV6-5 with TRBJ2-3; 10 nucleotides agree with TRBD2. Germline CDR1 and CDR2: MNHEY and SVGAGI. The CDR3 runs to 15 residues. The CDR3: CARVSAGGPADTQYF. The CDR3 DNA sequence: TGTGCTAGAGTTTCAGCGGGAGGGCCGGCAGATACGCAGTATTTT.

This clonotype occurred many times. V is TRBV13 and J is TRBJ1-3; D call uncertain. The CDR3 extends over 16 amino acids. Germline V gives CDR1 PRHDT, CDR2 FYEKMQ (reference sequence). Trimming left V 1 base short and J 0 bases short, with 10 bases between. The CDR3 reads CASSLAFAGSGNTIYF. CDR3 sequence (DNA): TGTGCCAGCAGCTTAGCCTTCGCCGGCTCTGGAAACACCATATATTTT.

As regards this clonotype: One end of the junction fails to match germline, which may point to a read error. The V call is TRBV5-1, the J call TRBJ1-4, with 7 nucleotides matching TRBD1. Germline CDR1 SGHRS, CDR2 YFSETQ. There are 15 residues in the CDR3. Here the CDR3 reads CASSSGTATNEKLLF. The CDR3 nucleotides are TGCGCCAGCAGCTCCGGGACAGCAACTAATGAAAAACTGCTTTTT.